This T cell receptor beta chain was observed in a study of T-cell memory formation after mild COVID-19. The 5'RACE method, run with constant-segment primers, produced TCR alpha and TCR beta cDNA libraries (carrying sample barcodes and UMIs). MiXCR, applied by TCRdb to the 5' RACE reads, yields one record per CDR3 protein. The data hold approximately 65,000 distinct CDR3 sequences, with approximately 16% observed a single time. This CDR3 region has 14 residues. Trimming took 4 bases from V and 2 from J, leaving 11 bases between them. The germline V gene has CDR1 MGHRA and CDR2 YSYEKL. This sequence originates from an adult woman who had mild COVID-19 (a few samples of this study predate the infection). Cell type and time point are not known. Sequenced sample: PBMCs or a T cell subset sorted from them (not recorded which). V gene TRBV4-1 combines with J gene TRBJ1-1, with D possibly TRBD1 on 6 matching bases. The CDR3 spells CASSLLQGNTEAFF. DNA of the CDR3: TGCGCCAGCAGCCTACTACAGGGTAACACTGAAGCTTTCTTT.